This entry lists 23 T cell receptor beta chains sequenced from one sample in a study of blood T cell repertoires in COVID-19. Using immunoSEQ multiplex PCR, the repertoire was profiled, and TCRdb retains in-frame clones only, with some absent. Of 250,000 or so clones listed, 80% to 90% were seen once; the top ten hold 4% to 5%. The sample was peripheral blood. These receptors all come from a man in his 60s with acute or convalescent COVID-19.

The rearrangement joins TRBV7-2 to TRBJ2-1, with 8 bases identical to TRBD1. Germline values: CDR1 SGHTA, CDR2 FQGNSA. The V segment lost 5 bases and the J segment 4 bases; nucleotides outside the gene matches: 7. CDR3 length: 15 amino acids. The CDR3 is CASSPDRGPYNEQFF. CDR3 coding DNA: TGTGCCAGCAGCCCAGACAGGGGTCCTTACAATGAGCAGTTCTTC.

The chain is built from TRBV30 and TRBJ1-2; 10 bases are shared with TRBD1. V dropped 5 bases and J dropped 4; count of bases not matched to a gene: 1. This CDR3 contains 12 residues. Per germline, CDR1 GTSNPN and CDR2 SVGIG (reference sequence). DNA of the CDR3: TGTGCCTGGCGGGACAGGGGCTATGGCTACACCTTC. Residues: CAWRDRGYGYTF.

The CDR3 DNA sequence: TGTGCCAGCAGTTCAAGTTCGGGGGGCACCGGGGAGCTGTTTTTT. Protein sequence: CASSSSSGGTGELFF. The genes are TRBV27 and TRBJ2-2; 7 bases are a match to TRBD2. The CDR3 totals 15 residues. V shed 4 bases and J 4 bases; nucleotides not matched to a gene: 6. Germline loops: CDR1 MNHEY, CDR2 SMNVEV (reference sequence).

The V gene is TRBV6-4, the J gene TRBJ1-1, with 10 nucleotides matching TRBD1. With V trimmed by 3 bases and J by 1 base, 2 bases remained unmatched. CDR1 is MRHNA, CDR2 SNTAGT, per germline. The CDR3 loop spans 15 amino acids. Here the CDR3 reads CASSEGQGSNTEAFF. In DNA form, the CDR3 reads TGTGCCAGCAGTGAGGGACAGGGGTCGAACACTGAAGCTTTCTTT.

The V gene is TRBV4-1, the J gene TRBJ1-5; possibly TRBD1 for D (5 bases). V was pared by 0 bases and J by 6 bases, with 18 bases between. Germline CDR1 is MGHRA and CDR2 is YSYEKL. The CDR3 is made up of 17 amino acids. The CDR3 region is CASSQDGPGYRGQPQHF. The CDR3 region has the DNA TGCGCCAGCAGCCAAGACGGGCCTGGGTATAGGGGTCAGCCCCAGCATTTT.

This clone was found once. The sample holds other DNA sequences that translate to the same CDR3. V gene TRBV5-1 combines with J gene TRBJ2-5; D call uncertain. CDR1 is SGHRS and CDR2 is YFSETQ in the germline V gene. With 0 bases removed from V and 5 bases from J, the gap between germline ends came to 8 bases. The CDR3 is made up of 13 amino acids. In DNA form, the CDR3 reads TGCGCCAGCAGCTTGGGCGGTTCGGAGACCCAGTACTTC. Encoded protein: CASSLGGSETQYF. Combining the CDR3 with reference TRBV5-1 and TRBJ2-5 gives the whole variable domain KAGVTQTPRYLIKTRGQQVTLSCSPISGHRSVSWYQQTPGQGLQFLFEYFSETQRNKGNFPGRFSGRQFSNSRSEMNVSTLELGDSALYLCASSLGGSETQYFGPGTRLLVL.

The chain recombines TRBV5-8 with TRBJ2-3, with 9 bases that match TRBD2. The germline V gene encodes CDR1 SGHTS and CDR2 YDEGEE. Trimming took 4 bases from V and 0 from J; bases not matched to a gene: 15. The CDR3 has 19 residues. CDR3 protein: CASSPSPASGTRSTDTQYF. The CDR3, as DNA: TGTGCCAGCAGCCCCAGCCCCGCTAGCGGGACGAGAAGCACAGATACGCAGTATTTT.

This chain links TRBV6-5 with TRBJ1-2; TRBD1 might be the D (5 bases). The CDR3 extends over 14 amino acids. Trimming took off 7 bases at V and 4 bases at J, with 16 bases between the two ends. The germline V gene has CDR1 MNHEY and CDR2 SVGAGI. The CDR3 DNA reads as TGTGCCAGCACCGGCGGAGGGCAGGGCTATGGCTACACCTTC. Protein: CASTGGGQGYGYTF.

The chain is built from TRBV18 and TRBJ2-7; 7 bases agree with TRBD1. Germline V lookup: CDR1 KGHSH, CDR2 LQKENI. The CDR3 runs to 15 residues. With V trimmed by 0 bases and J by 3 bases, 5 bases remained unmatched. For the CDR3, the DNA is TGTGCCAGCTCACCACCGTACAGGGGATTCTACGAGCAGTACTTC. The encoded protein is CASSPPYRGFYEQYF.

The gene calls are TRBV7-2 and TRBJ1-6; 7 bases match TRBD1. The CDR3 runs to 15 residues. Germline V gene data show CDR1 as SGHTA and CDR2 as FQGNSA. Trimming removed 4 bases from V and 6 bases from J; junction bases left unmatched: 6. This chain's CDR3 is CASSSQTGSNSPLHF. CDR3 nucleotide sequence: TGTGCCAGCAGCTCTCAGACAGGGTCTAATTCACCCCTCCACTTT.

As regards this clone: One end of the junction does not line up with germline, which may come from a read error. V and J are TRBV7-3 and TRBJ2-7, with TRBD2 as a possible D gene (7 bases). The CDR3 length is 11 residues. CDR1 SGHTA and CDR2 FQGTGA come from the germline V gene. The CDR3 DNA reads as TGTGGCCTTGAGGGCGGGGGCCTTAAGAACTTC. The encoded protein is CGLEGGGLKNF.

The chain links TRBV28 to TRBJ1-1, with 7 bases that match TRBD1. Per the germline V gene, CDR1 is MDHEN and CDR2 is SYDVKM. The CDR3 consists of 16 residues. V shed 8 bases, J shed 1 base, and the junction held 13 bases outside the gene matches. In nucleotides, the CDR3 is TGTGCCAGCCTGGACAGGCCCGCACGGAAGAACACTGAAGCTTTCTTT. This gives the protein CASLDRPARKNTEAFF.

This clone was recorded a few times. The chain employs TRBV6-5 and TRBJ1-1, with D possibly matching TRBD1 (5 bases). CDR1 is MNHEY, CDR2 SVGAGI, per germline. CDR3 length: 15 amino acids. The V gene lost 0 bases and the J gene lost 0 bases, with 8 bases spanning the gap. Written as DNA, the CDR3 is TGTGCCAGCAGTTACTCGGCAGGGCTGAACACTGAAGCTTTCTTT. Its protein is CASSYSAGLNTEAFF.

The chain combines TRBV21-1 with TRBJ1-2; no DNA check was done on the table's D call, TRBD1. TRBV21-1 has pseudogene status. The CDR3 sequence is 14 residues long. CDR3 protein: CASLGQKASYGYTF. CDR3 DNA: TGTGCCAGCTTAGGACAGAAGGCCTCCTATGGCTACACCTTC.

This chain uses TRBV18 with TRBJ1-5; 7 positions match TRBD1. J gave up 0 bases and V 6 bases, and 5 bases lay outside the gene matches. The CDR3 loop spans 15 amino acids. Per germline, CDR1 KGHSH and CDR2 LQKENI. CDR3 sequence (DNA): TGTGCCAGCTCCCCCAGGGGGTCTAGCAATCAGCCCCAGCATTTT. Its protein product is CASSPRGSSNQPQHF.

This sequence joins TRBV4-1 and TRBJ1-1; D not resolved. CDR1 is MGHRA and CDR2 is YSYEKL in the germline V gene. CDR3 length: 18 residues. V was cut by 0 bases and J by 1 base, with 18 bases left in between. CDR3 region: CASSQDRFGRPKNTEAFF. CDR3 nucleotide sequence: TGCGCCAGCAGCCAAGACAGATTTGGGCGACCAAAGAACACTGAAGCTTTCTTT.

This clone was found once. The chain combines TRBV7-9 with TRBJ2-7, with TRBD2 identical over 16 bases. The CDR3 is made up of 17 amino acids. Germline V gene sequence: CDR1 SEHNR, CDR2 FQNEAQ (reference sequence). J was trimmed by 6 bases and V by 5 bases; bases with no gene match: 10. CDR3 region: CASSHSGLAGGHGEQYF. CDR3 DNA sequence: TGTGCCAGCAGCCACTCGGGACTAGCGGGAGGGCACGGCGAGCAGTACTTC.

V gene TRBV19 combines with J gene TRBJ1-2, with a weak D call TRBD1 (5 bases). This CDR3 has 16 residues. Germline loops: CDR1 LNHDA, CDR2 SQIVND (reference sequence). The V end was cut by 3 bases, the J end by 2 bases, with 16 bases between. The CDR3 is CASSIGQGQRNYGYTF. Here the CDR3 DNA reads TGTGCCAGTAGTATCGGGCAGGGTCAAAGAAACTATGGCTACACCTTC.

The rearrangement links TRBV19 to TRBJ2-3; a possible D gene is TRBD2 (5 bases). The V end lost 5 bases, the J end lost 4 bases, and 16 bases lay between the germline ends. Germline values: CDR1 LNHDA, CDR2 SQIVND (reference sequence). This CDR3 contains 15 residues. The CDR3 spells CASSLWTGSSDTQYF. The CDR3 DNA follows: TGTGCCAGTAGTTTATGGACGGGGAGCTCAGATACGCAGTATTTT.

The CDR3 is CASSFGTDASYEQYF. The CDR3 DNA is TGTGCCAGCAGTTTCGGGACAGACGCCTCCTACGAGCAGTACTTC. The chain carries TRBV27 and TRBJ2-7; TRBD1 matches 7 bases. Germline CDR1 MNHEY, CDR2 SMNVEV (reference sequence). The V segment lost 3 bases and the J segment 0 bases; nucleotides outside the gene matches: 5. The length of the CDR3 is 15 residues.

With regard to this clone: This specimen includes other DNA sequences encoding the same CDR3. The V gene is TRBV18, the J gene TRBJ1-1; no clear D. Germline V CDR1 and CDR2: KGHSH, LQKENI. V gave up 2 bases and J gave up 2 bases, with 6 bases separating them. This CDR3 is built from 13 residues. The chain's CDR3 is CASSPTENTEAFF. CDR3 in DNA: TGTGCCAGCTCACCAACAGAAAACACTGAAGCTTTCTTT.

The rearrangement joins TRBV6-6 to TRBJ1-5; maybe TRBD1 (6 bases). This CDR3 has 15 residues. Trimming shortened V by 8 bases and J by 0 bases, and 14 bases separated the two germline ends. Germline CDR1 reads MNHNY; CDR2 reads SVGAGI (reference sequence). The CDR3 bases are TGTGCCAGCCTTCCAGGGGTCTATAGCAATCAGCCCCAGCATTTT. Its translation: CASLPGVYSNQPQHF.

The chain couples TRBV7-9 to TRBJ2-5; unclear D gene. The V end lost 6 bases, the J end lost 2 bases, and 7 bases lay between the germline ends. This CDR3 comprises 12 residues. The germline gives CDR1 SEHNR, CDR2 FQNEAQ (reference sequence). CDR3 amino acids: CASRRWQETQYF. The DNA for the CDR3 is TGTGCCAGCAGGCGCTGGCAAGAGACCCAGTACTTC.